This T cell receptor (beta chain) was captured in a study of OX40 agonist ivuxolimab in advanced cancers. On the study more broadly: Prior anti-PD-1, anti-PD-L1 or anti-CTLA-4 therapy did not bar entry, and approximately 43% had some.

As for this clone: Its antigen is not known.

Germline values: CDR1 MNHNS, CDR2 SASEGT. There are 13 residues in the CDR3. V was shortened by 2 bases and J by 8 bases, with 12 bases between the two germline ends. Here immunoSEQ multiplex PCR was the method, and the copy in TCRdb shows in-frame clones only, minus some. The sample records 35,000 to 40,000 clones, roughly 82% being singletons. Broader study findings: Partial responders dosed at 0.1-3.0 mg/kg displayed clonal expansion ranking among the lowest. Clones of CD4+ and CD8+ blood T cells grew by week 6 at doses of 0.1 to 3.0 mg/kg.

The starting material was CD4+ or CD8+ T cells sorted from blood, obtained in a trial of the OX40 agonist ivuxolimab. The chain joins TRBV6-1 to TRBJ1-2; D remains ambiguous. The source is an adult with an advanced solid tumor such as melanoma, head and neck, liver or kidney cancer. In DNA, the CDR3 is TGTGCCAGCAGTGAATTCCCTCGAGAGGGCTACACCTTC. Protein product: CASSEFPREGYTF.